A selection of T cell receptor beta chains follows, all from one sample in a study of T cell responses to AZD1222 COVID-19 vaccine. The table came from immunoSEQ multiplex PCR; TCRdb's copy has only in-frame clones and leaves some out. The sample consists of 150,000 or so clones, approximately 90% of them appearing once. The material sequenced was peripheral blood, taken 28 days after the second AZD1222 dose. These receptors originate from an adult who received the AZD1222 COVID-19 vaccine. The CDR3 runs from the conserved cysteine through the conserved F or W. A D gene is named only where the DNA matches it firmly. Expanded clones get a size class; other rows say once, few or many, or leave the size out.

j_gene: TRBJ2-5
abundance: .
d_gene: .
v_gene: TRBV5-1
CDR3nt: TGCGCCAGCGGAAAACAGGGTAAAGAGACCCAGTACTTC
CDR3aa: CASGKQGKETQYF

j_gene: TRBJ2-4
abundance: .
d_gene: TRBD1
v_gene: TRBV9
CDR3nt: TGTGCCAGCAGCGCCTCGACAGGGAAAAACATTCAGTACTTC
CDR3aa: CASSASTGKNIQYF

j_gene: TRBJ2-1
abundance: once
d_gene: TRBD2
v_gene: TRBV9
CDR3nt: TGTGCCAGCAGCGCGCTAGCGGGATTCTCCTACAATGAGCAGTTCTTC
CDR3aa: CASSALAGFSYNEQFF

j_gene: TRBJ1-4
abundance: .
d_gene: .
v_gene: TRBV5-4
CDR3nt: TGTGCCAGCAGCCGCGGCGAGGACCCTAATGAAAAACTGTTTTTT
CDR3aa: CASSRGEDPNEKLFF

j_gene: TRBJ1-2
abundance: .
d_gene: .
v_gene: TRBV6-2/TRBV6-3
CDR3nt: TGTGCCAGCAGTTTGGGCAGGTCGGATGGCTACACCTTC
CDR3aa: CASSLGRSDGYTF

j_gene: TRBJ1-5
abundance: .
d_gene: .
v_gene: TRBV6-5
CDR3nt: TGTGCCAGCAGACACCCCAGGAGCAATCAGCCCCAGCATTTT
CDR3aa: CASRHPRSNQPQHF

j_gene: TRBJ1-1
abundance: .
d_gene: .
v_gene: TRBV7-6
CDR3nt: TGTGCCAGCAGCTTAGAGGGGGAATCGACTGAAGCTTTCTTT
CDR3aa: CASSLEGESTEAFF

j_gene: TRBJ1-4
abundance: once
d_gene: .
v_gene: TRBV3-1/TRBV3-2
CDR3nt: TGTGCCAGCAGCCAAGGCCTCCCAACTAATGAAAAACTGTTTTTT
CDR3aa: CASSQGLPTNEKLFF

j_gene: TRBJ2-1
abundance: .
d_gene: TRBD2
v_gene: TRBV19
CDR3nt: TGTGCCAGTAGTATACTAGCGGGGATCTCCTACAATGAGCAGTTCTTC
CDR3aa: CASSILAGISYNEQFF

j_gene: TRBJ2-3
abundance: .
d_gene: TRBD2
v_gene: TRBV4-1
CDR3nt: TGCGCCAGCCGGACTAGCGGGAGAGGGTCGCCTACGCAGTATTTT
CDR3aa: CASRTSGRGSPTQYF

j_gene: TRBJ1-5
abundance: .
d_gene: .
v_gene: TRBV7-9
CDR3nt: TGTGCCAGCAACCAACGGGGGTTGCAGGTCAATCAGCCCCAGCATTTT
CDR3aa: CASNQRGLQVNQPQHF

j_gene: TRBJ2-1
abundance: .
d_gene: .
v_gene: TRBV2
CDR3nt: TGTGCCAGCAAGCCTGACTTGCCCCACAATGAGCAGTTCTTC
CDR3aa: CASKPDLPHNEQFF

j_gene: TRBJ2-7
abundance: .
d_gene: TRBD1
v_gene: TRBV4-3
CDR3nt: TGCGCCAGCAGCCAAGATGTGGACAGGGGTTTGTTTGAGCAGTACTTC
CDR3aa: CASSQDVDRGLFEQYF

j_gene: TRBJ1-6
abundance: .
d_gene: .
v_gene: TRBV29-1
CDR3nt: TGCAGCGTCCGCTTACAGGGTGGTTCACCCCTCCACTTT
CDR3aa: CSVRLQGGSPLHF

j_gene: TRBJ1-2
abundance: .
d_gene: .
v_gene: TRBV11-2
CDR3nt: TGTGCCAGCAGCTTAGATCGAAGCAGAGTCAACACCTTC
CDR3aa: CASSLDRSRVNTF

j_gene: TRBJ2-7
abundance: .
d_gene: .
v_gene: TRBV5-1
CDR3nt: TGCGCCAGCAGCCAGGGTAGGTCCCTCGAGCAGTACTTC
CDR3aa: CASSQGRSLEQYF

j_gene: TRBJ2-1
abundance: .
d_gene: TRBD2
v_gene: TRBV7-2
CDR3nt: TGTGCCAGCAGCGTAAGGGAGGGACTAGCGGCCTACAATGAGCAGTTCTTC
CDR3aa: CASSVREGLAAYNEQFF

j_gene: TRBJ2-7
abundance: .
d_gene: TRBD1
v_gene: TRBV14
CDR3nt: TGTGCCAGCAGCCAATACAGGGGCGGCTGGGGGGAGCAGTACTTC
CDR3aa: CASSQYRGGWGEQYF

j_gene: TRBJ2-2
abundance: .
d_gene: .
v_gene: TRBV7-3
CDR3nt: TGTGCCAGCAGCATCCCCCCCGGGGAGCTGTTTTTT
CDR3aa: CASSIPPGELFF

j_gene: TRBJ2-7
abundance: .
d_gene: TRBD1
v_gene: TRBV27
CDR3nt: TGTGCCAGCAGTTTAGGGTCTACAGGGGGCCCCTACGAGCAGTACTTC
CDR3aa: CASSLGSTGGPYEQYF

j_gene: TRBJ2-6
abundance: .
d_gene: .
v_gene: TRBV2
CDR3nt: TGTGCCAGCAGTGAAGGGGCGGTGGTGAGCGAACCTACTGGGGCCAACGTCCTGACTTTC
CDR3aa: CASSEGAVVSEPTGANVLTF

j_gene: TRBJ2-7
abundance: .
d_gene: TRBD2
v_gene: TRBV6-5
CDR3nt: TGTGCCAGCAGACGATTACTAGCGGGGAACTACGAGCAGTACTTC
CDR3aa: CASRRLLAGNYEQYF

j_gene: TRBJ2-7
abundance: once
d_gene: .
v_gene: TRBV2
CDR3nt: TGTGCCAGCAGTGTAGACCAGGGCCACGAGCAGTACTTC
CDR3aa: CASSVDQGHEQYF

j_gene: TRBJ1-3
abundance: .
d_gene: .
v_gene: TRBV30
CDR3nt: TGTGCCTGGAGTGTACCGGGGCGGGCTGGAAACACCATATATTTT
CDR3aa: CAWSVPGRAGNTIYF

j_gene: TRBJ2-5
abundance: once
d_gene: .
v_gene: TRBV11-2
CDR3nt: TGTGCCAGCAGCCCATCGACCTACCAAGAGACCCAGTACTTC
CDR3aa: CASSPSTYQETQYF

j_gene: TRBJ1-2
abundance: .
d_gene: .
v_gene: TRBV2
CDR3nt: TGTGCCAGCAGTGCCCTGGGGCAGGGACCCTATGGCTACACCTTC
CDR3aa: CASSALGQGPYGYTF

j_gene: TRBJ2-1
abundance: .
d_gene: TRBD2
v_gene: TRBV7-9
CDR3nt: TGTGCCAGCAGCTTAGGGGGACTAGCGGGAGAGGAGCAGTTCTTC
CDR3aa: CASSLGGLAGEEQFF

j_gene: TRBJ2-7
abundance: .
d_gene: TRBD1
v_gene: TRBV19
CDR3nt: TGTGCCAGTAGTATCGGGACAGGGTATTCATACGAGCAGTACTTC
CDR3aa: CASSIGTGYSYEQYF

j_gene: TRBJ2-7
abundance: few
d_gene: .
v_gene: TRBV7-9
CDR3nt: TGTGCCAGCAGTACAGGAATTAACTACGAGCAGTACTTC
CDR3aa: CASSTGINYEQYF

j_gene: TRBJ2-2
abundance: .
d_gene: .
v_gene: TRBV6-4
CDR3nt: TGTGCCAGCAGTGACTCGATCGGAGCCGGGGAGCTGTTTTTT
CDR3aa: CASSDSIGAGELFF

j_gene: TRBJ1-4
abundance: .
d_gene: .
v_gene: TRBV19
CDR3nt: TGTGCCAGTAGTATAGCTTTGGGGCCGGCCTCTAATGAAAAACTGTTTTTT
CDR3aa: CASSIALGPASNEKLFF

j_gene: TRBJ2-3
abundance: .
d_gene: .
v_gene: TRBV11-2
CDR3nt: TGTGCCAGCAGCTTAGACAGGGAACATACGCAGTATTTT
CDR3aa: CASSLDREHTQYF

j_gene: TRBJ2-7
abundance: .
d_gene: TRBD2
v_gene: TRBV4-2
CDR3nt: TGTGCCAGCAGCCAAGCGAGCGGGATCGCCTACGAGCAGTACTTC
CDR3aa: CASSQASGIAYEQYF

j_gene: TRBJ2-1
abundance: .
d_gene: .
v_gene: TRBV12-3/TRBV12-4
CDR3nt: TGTGCCAGCACCTGGGGGGTCCATGAGCAGTTCTTC
CDR3aa: CASTWGVHEQFF

j_gene: TRBJ1-2
abundance: .
d_gene: TRBD1
v_gene: TRBV5-6
CDR3nt: TGTGCCAGCAGCTTGGGCAGGGGGCATGGCTACACCTTC
CDR3aa: CASSLGRGHGYTF

j_gene: TRBJ2-3
abundance: .
d_gene: .
v_gene: TRBV5-1
CDR3nt: TGCGCCAGCAGCTTGGATCCAGGGGGCACAGATACGCAGTATTTT
CDR3aa: CASSLDPGGTDTQYF

j_gene: TRBJ1-1
abundance: .
d_gene: .
v_gene: TRBV19
CDR3nt: TGTGCCAGTAGTTTCACAGGTGGGAGGTCCCAAGCTTTCTTT
CDR3aa: CASSFTGGRSQAFF

j_gene: TRBJ1-1
abundance: .
d_gene: .
v_gene: TRBV4-2
CDR3nt: TGTGCCAGCAGCCCGGACTCGGAAACTGAAGCTTTCTTT
CDR3aa: CASSPDSETEAFF

j_gene: TRBJ2-7
abundance: .
d_gene: .
v_gene: TRBV6-5
CDR3nt: TGTGCCAGCAGTTACGGGGCTTTCGCCGAGCAGTACTTC
CDR3aa: CASSYGAFAEQYF

j_gene: TRBJ2-7
abundance: .
d_gene: TRBD2
v_gene: TRBV30
CDR3nt: TGTGCCTGGAGAGGCAGACTAGCGGGGGGAACCTACGAGCAGTACTTC
CDR3aa: CAWRGRLAGGTYEQYF

j_gene: TRBJ1-4
abundance: .
d_gene: .
v_gene: TRBV5-1
CDR3nt: TGCGCCAGCAGCTGGCAACCTTCAACTAATGAAAAACTGTTTTTT
CDR3aa: CASSWQPSTNEKLFF

j_gene: TRBJ2-3
abundance: .
d_gene: .
v_gene: TRBV15
CDR3nt: TGTGCCACCAGCAGAGATTTGATGGGCAGGCCAGATACGCAGTATTTT
CDR3aa: CATSRDLMGRPDTQYF

j_gene: TRBJ2-2
abundance: .
d_gene: .
v_gene: TRBV24-1
CDR3nt: TGTGCCACCAGTGATTTAGAATCCGGGGAGCTGTTTTTT
CDR3aa: CATSDLESGELFF

j_gene: TRBJ2-5
abundance: many
d_gene: TRBD2
v_gene: TRBV9
CDR3nt: TGTGCCAGCAGCGTAGGTCTAGCGGGAGGAGAGACCCAGTACTTC
CDR3aa: CASSVGLAGGETQYF

j_gene: TRBJ1-2
abundance: .
d_gene: .
v_gene: TRBV19
CDR3nt: TGTGCCAGTAGTATAAGAGGGGAGGACTATGGCTACACCTTC
CDR3aa: CASSIRGEDYGYTF

j_gene: TRBJ1-1
abundance: .
d_gene: TRBD1
v_gene: TRBV5-6
CDR3nt: TGTGCCAGCAGCCATTGGGACAGCACTGAAGCTTTCTTT
CDR3aa: CASSHWDSTEAFF

j_gene: TRBJ2-3
abundance: .
d_gene: .
v_gene: TRBV7-2
CDR3nt: TGTGCCAGCAGCTTATGGACGGGCACAGATACGCAGTATTTT
CDR3aa: CASSLWTGTDTQYF

j_gene: TRBJ1-3
abundance: .
d_gene: .
v_gene: TRBV18
CDR3nt: TGTGCCAGCTCACAGGATAGGACCGGCTCTGGAAACACCATATATTTT
CDR3aa: CASSQDRTGSGNTIYF

j_gene: TRBJ1-2
abundance: .
d_gene: TRBD1
v_gene: TRBV7-9
CDR3nt: TGTGCCAGCAGCCCAGACTTATACAGGGGCGGCGGAGGCTACACCTTC
CDR3aa: CASSPDLYRGGGGYTF

j_gene: TRBJ1-3
abundance: .
d_gene: .
v_gene: TRBV2
CDR3nt: TGTGCCAGCAAGAGTGGAAACACCATATATTTT
CDR3aa: CASKSGNTIYF

j_gene: TRBJ1-2
abundance: .
d_gene: TRBD1
v_gene: TRBV19
CDR3nt: TGTGCCAGTAGTGACCCCGGGACAGGGGGCTGGAACACCTTC
CDR3aa: CASSDPGTGGWNTF

j_gene: TRBJ2-1
abundance: .
d_gene: TRBD2
v_gene: TRBV12-3/TRBV12-4
CDR3nt: TGTGCCAGCAGTTCGCCTAGCGGGGGTGAGCAGTTCTTC
CDR3aa: CASSSPSGGEQFF

j_gene: TRBJ1-1
abundance: .
d_gene: .
v_gene: TRBV18
CDR3nt: TGTGCCAGCTCCCGGGACCTCCTCGGGGTGAACACTGAAGCTTTCTTT
CDR3aa: CASSRDLLGVNTEAFF

j_gene: TRBJ1-1
abundance: once
d_gene: .
v_gene: TRBV5-4
CDR3nt: TGTGCCAGCAGCTTGACCACGAGGAGCCCTGAAGCTTTCTTT
CDR3aa: CASSLTTRSPEAFF

j_gene: TRBJ1-2
abundance: .
d_gene: .
v_gene: TRBV12-3/TRBV12-4
CDR3nt: TGTGCCAGCAGCTTTACGAGGGCTGGCTACACCTTC
CDR3aa: CASSFTRAGYTF